These T cell receptor beta chains were read from a single sample in a study of T cells in Graves' hyperthyroidism and ophthalmopathy. TCRdb re-called the multiplex PCR reads through MiXCR, storing one row per CDR3 protein. The data show some 400,000 distinct CDR3 sequences, about 18% seen once. Source material: blood. These receptors all come from a woman under 30 with Graves' hyperthyroidism. Both conserved end residues are part of each CDR3. A D gene is named only where the DNA matches it firmly.

D,V,CDR3
.,TRBV20-1,CSARDGPRASSYEQYF
TRBD1,TRBV9,CASSPTGTASGNTIYF
.,TRBV3-1,CASSPGLFSYTEAFF
.,TRBV2,CASSEALSIRNF
.,TRBV7-2,CASSLIGARDGYTF
TRBD1,TRBV4-1,CASSQEPGQGGETQYF
.,TRBV12-3/TRBV12-4,CASSFSRVTGELFF
TRBD1,TRBV11-2,CASSSDRAPPYF
.,TRBV7-2,CASSLARLDTEAFF
TRBD1,TRBV12-3/TRBV12-4,CASTRQTGVTEAFF
TRBD1,TRBV5-1,CASSPQGGDTIYF
.,TRBV6-5,CASTLSYHEQYF
.,TRBV6-1,CVSSEAGDEQYF
.,TRBV5-1,CASSRTTQGTYTGELFF
.,TRBV18,CASSPEDRRRTQYF
TRBD1,TRBV11-2,CASSVDRVEQYF
.,TRBV12-3/TRBV12-4,CASSFSGSNQPQHF
.,TRBV7-9,CASSSDRIWRETQYF
.,TRBV10-3,CAISPGSDGYTF
TRBD2,TRBV3-1,CASSQVSGGGYEQYF
.,TRBV12-3/TRBV12-4,CASSLRQLSGNTIYF
.,TRBV6-4,CASSSGQENTEALF
.,TRBV28,CASTQGGRTSYEQYF
TRBD1,TRBV28,CASSLSLAGGQPQHF
.,TRBV6-1,CASSVGAALNSPLHF
.,TRBV24-1,CATSDSTVKNTEAFF
TRBD2,TRBV7-8,CASSLVGGADTQYF
.,TRBV5-1,CASSLNVGASGNTIYF
.,TRBV6-2/TRBV6-3,CASSQPWYF
.,TRBV6-5,CASSYSTPTGGQPQHF
.,TRBV6-4,CASRWGRTAGPYQPQHF
TRBD2,TRBV6-2/TRBV6-3,CASSPGTSGRRKTQYF
.,TRBV5-1,CASSWVADRSETQYF
TRBD1,TRBV6-4,CASSRTGDTGELFF
.,TRBV4-1,CASSQIREDTEAFF
.,TRBV7-3,CASSLRGGDEQYF
TRBD2,TRBV12-3/TRBV12-4,CASSHSVAGETGELFF
.,TRBV20-1,CSASSQDLYGELFF
.,TRBV30,CAWSLWMSTEAFF
.,TRBV18,CASSPGSGNNQPQHF
.,TRBV6-1,CASSPRRRTTSSYEQYF
.,TRBV7-2,CASSFRWSVRAFF
.,TRBV11-2,CASSKQGNTIYF
.,TRBV28,CASSLFDGTYEQYF